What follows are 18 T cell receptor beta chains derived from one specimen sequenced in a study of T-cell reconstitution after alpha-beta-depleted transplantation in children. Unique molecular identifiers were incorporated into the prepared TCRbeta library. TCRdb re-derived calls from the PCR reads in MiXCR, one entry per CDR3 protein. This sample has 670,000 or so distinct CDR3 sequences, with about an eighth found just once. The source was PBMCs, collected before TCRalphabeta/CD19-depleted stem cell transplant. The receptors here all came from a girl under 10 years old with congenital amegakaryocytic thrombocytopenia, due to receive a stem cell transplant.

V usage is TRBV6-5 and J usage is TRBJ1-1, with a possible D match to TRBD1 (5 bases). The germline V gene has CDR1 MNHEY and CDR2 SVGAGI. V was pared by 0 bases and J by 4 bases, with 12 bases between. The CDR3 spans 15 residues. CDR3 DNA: TGTGCCAGCAGTTACTCGTCGGGGAGGGGCACTGAAGCTTTCTTT. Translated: CASSYSSGRGTEAFF.

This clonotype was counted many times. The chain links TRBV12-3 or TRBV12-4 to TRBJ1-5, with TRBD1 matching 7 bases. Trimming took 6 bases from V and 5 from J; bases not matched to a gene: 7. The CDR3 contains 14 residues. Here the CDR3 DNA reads TGTGCCAGCAGCAGGGGGACGGGCCATCAGCCCCAGCATTTT. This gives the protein CASSRGTGHQPQHF.

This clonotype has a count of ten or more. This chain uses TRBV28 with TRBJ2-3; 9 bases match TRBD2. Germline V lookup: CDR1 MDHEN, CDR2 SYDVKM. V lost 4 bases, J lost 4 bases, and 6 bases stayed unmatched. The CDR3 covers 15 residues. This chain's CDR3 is CASSSGGRAADTQYF. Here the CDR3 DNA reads TGTGCCAGCAGTTCGGGCGGGAGGGCCGCAGATACGCAGTATTTT.

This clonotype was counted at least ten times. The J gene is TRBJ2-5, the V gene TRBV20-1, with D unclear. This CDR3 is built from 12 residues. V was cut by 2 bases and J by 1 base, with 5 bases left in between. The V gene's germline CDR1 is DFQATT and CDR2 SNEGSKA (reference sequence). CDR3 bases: TGCAGTGCTAGAAGCAGCCAAGAGACCCAGTACTTC. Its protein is CSARSSQETQYF.

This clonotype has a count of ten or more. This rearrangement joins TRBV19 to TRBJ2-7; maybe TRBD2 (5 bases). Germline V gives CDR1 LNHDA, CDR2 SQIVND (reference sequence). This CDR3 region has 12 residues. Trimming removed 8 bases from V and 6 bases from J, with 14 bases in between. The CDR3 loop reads CASALLAGEQYF. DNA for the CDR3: TGTGCCAGTGCGCTCCTGGCGGGCGAGCAGTACTTC.

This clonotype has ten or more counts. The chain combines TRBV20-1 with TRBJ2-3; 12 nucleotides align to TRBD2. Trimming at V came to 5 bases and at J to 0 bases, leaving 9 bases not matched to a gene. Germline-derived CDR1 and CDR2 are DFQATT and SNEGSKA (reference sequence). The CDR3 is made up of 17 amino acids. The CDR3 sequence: CSAETSGGLSSTDTQYF. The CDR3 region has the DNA TGCAGTGCTGAGACTAGCGGGGGACTTTCTAGCACAGATACGCAGTATTTT.

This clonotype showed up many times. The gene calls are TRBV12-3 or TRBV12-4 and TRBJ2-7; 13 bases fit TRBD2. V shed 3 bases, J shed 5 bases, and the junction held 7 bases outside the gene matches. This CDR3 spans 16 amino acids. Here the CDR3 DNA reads TGTGCCAGCAGTTTGGCCGGACTAGCGGGAGATCACGAGCAGTACTTC. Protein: CASSLAGLAGDHEQYF.

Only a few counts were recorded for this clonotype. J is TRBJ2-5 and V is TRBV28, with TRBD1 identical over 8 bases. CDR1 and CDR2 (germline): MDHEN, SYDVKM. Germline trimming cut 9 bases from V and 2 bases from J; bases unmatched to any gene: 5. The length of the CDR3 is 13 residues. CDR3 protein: CASWDRIQETQYF. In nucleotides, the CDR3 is TGTGCCAGTTGGGACAGGATACAAGAGACCCAGTACTTC.

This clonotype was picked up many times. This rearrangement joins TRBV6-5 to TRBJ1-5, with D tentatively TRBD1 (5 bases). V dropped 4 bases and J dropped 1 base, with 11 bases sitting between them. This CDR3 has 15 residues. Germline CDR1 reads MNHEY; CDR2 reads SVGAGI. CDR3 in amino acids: CASSWDHGSNQPQHF. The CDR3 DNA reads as TGTGCCAGCAGTTGGGACCACGGGAGCAATCAGCCCCAGCATTTT.

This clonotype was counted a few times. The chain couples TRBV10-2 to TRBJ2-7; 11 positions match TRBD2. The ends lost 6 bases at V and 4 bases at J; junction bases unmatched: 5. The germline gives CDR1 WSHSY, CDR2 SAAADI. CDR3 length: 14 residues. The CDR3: CASRVAGGPYEQYF. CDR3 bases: TGCGCCAGCAGGGTAGCGGGAGGGCCGTACGAGCAGTACTTC.

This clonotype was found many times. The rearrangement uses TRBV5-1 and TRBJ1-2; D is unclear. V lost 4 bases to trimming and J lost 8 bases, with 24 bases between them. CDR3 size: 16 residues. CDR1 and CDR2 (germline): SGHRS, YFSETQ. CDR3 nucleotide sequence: TGCGCCAGCAGCCCCGGGCCCTCAGGACCTGACTTCGGCTACACCTTC. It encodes CASSPGPSGPDFGYTF.

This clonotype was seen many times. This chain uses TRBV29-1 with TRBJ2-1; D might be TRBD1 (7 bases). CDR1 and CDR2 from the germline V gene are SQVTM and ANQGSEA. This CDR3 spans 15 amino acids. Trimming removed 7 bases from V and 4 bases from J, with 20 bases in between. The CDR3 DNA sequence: TGCAGCGCCCGGGGGACAGCAGAGGATTACAATGAGCAGTTCTTC. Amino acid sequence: CSARGTAEDYNEQFF.

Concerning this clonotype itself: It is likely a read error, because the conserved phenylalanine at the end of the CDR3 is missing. This chain's CDR3 is CASSLLGSGANVLTL. Here the CDR3 DNA reads TGTGCCAGCAGTTTACTAGGGTCTGGGGCCAACGTCCTGACTCTC. This rearrangement joins TRBV27 to TRBJ2-6, with unresolved D. CDR3 length equals 15 residues. V lost 2 bases to trimming and J lost 1 base, with 6 bases between them. The germline V gene encodes CDR1 MNHEY and CDR2 SMNVEV (reference sequence).

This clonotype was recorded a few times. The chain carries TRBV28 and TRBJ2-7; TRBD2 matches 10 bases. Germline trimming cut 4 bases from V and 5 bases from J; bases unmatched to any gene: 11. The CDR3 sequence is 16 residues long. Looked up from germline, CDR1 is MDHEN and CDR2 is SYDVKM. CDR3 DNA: TGTGCCAGCAGTTCCCCTTCAGCGGGAGGGCCCAACGAGCAGTACTTC. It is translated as CASSSPSAGGPNEQYF.

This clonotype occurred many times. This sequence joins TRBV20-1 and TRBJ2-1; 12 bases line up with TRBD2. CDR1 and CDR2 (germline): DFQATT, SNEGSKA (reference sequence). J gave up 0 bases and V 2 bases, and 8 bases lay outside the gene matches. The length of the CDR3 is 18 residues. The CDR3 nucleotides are TGCAGTGCTAGAAACGGTCTAGCGGGAGGGAGCTCCTACAATGAGCAGTTCTTC. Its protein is CSARNGLAGGSSYNEQFF.

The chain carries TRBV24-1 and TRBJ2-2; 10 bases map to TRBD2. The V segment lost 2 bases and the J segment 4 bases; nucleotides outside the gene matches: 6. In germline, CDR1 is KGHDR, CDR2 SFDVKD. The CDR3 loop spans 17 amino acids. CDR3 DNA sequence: TGTGCCACCAGTGATTCCGGGACTAGCGATGTCACCGGGGAGCTGTTTTTT. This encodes CATSDSGTSDVTGELFF.

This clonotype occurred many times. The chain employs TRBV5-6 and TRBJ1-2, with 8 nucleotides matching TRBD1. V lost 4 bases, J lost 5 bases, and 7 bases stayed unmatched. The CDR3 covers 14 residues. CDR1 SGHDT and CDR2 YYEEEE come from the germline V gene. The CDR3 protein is CASSPGQGRYGYTF. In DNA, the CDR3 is TGTGCCAGCAGCCCAGGACAGGGAAGGTATGGCTACACCTTC.

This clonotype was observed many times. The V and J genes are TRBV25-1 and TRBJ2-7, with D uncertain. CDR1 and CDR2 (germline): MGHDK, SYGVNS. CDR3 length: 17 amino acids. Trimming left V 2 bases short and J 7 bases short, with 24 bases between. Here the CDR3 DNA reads TGTGCCAGCAGTGAAGGGGATGGCGGACGGTTTCCATCTGAGCAGTACTTC. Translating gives CASSEGDGGRFPSEQYF.